A selection of T cell receptor beta chains follows, all from one sample in a study of beta chain features in type 1 diabetes. The protocol was immunoSEQ multiplex PCR, while the TCRdb copy is restricted to in-frame clones and leaves out a portion. The table shows hundreds of thousands of clones, with 13% to 15% occurring only once. Sequenced sample: naive CD4+ T cells from blood. These receptors came from a woman aged 40 to 55 in good health. Each CDR3 is given with its conserved first and last residue. Each record gives: CDR3 length, J gene, clone size, D gene, V gene, CDR3 DNA, CDR3 protein. The D gene is left open where the match is weak. The listing skips clone size in some rows; elsewhere it reads once, few, many or a size class.

len: 16; j_gene: TRBJ2-3; abundance: NA; d_gene: TRBD1; v_gene: TRBV5-4; CDR3nt: TGTGCCAGCACCGTCGGACAGGGAAGGGCCACAGATACGCAGTATTTT; CDR3aa: CASTVGQGRATDTQYF
len: 12; j_gene: TRBJ2-7; abundance: many; d_gene: TRBD1; v_gene: TRBV29-1; CDR3nt: TGCAGCGTCCCGGGACAGGGTATCGAGCAGTACTTC; CDR3aa: CSVPGQGIEQYF
len: 16; j_gene: TRBJ2-5; abundance: NA; d_gene: TRBD2; v_gene: TRBV5-1; CDR3nt: TGCGCCAGCAGCCTAGGGACTAGCGGGGGGCTCGAGGCCCAGTACTTC; CDR3aa: CASSLGTSGGLEAQYF
len: 17; j_gene: TRBJ2-2; abundance: few; d_gene: NA; v_gene: TRBV7-2; CDR3nt: TGTGCCAGCAGCTTGGGCGCGAGCGGCTCAACCACCGGGGAGCTGTTTTTT; CDR3aa: CASSLGASGSTTGELFF
len: 14; j_gene: TRBJ1-5; abundance: few; d_gene: TRBD1; v_gene: TRBV27; CDR3nt: TGTGCCAGCAGGAAGGGACAGGGGCATTCGTCCCAGCATTTT; CDR3aa: CASRKGQGHSSQHF
len: 15; j_gene: TRBJ1-5; abundance: NA; d_gene: NA; v_gene: TRBV4-3; CDR3nt: TGCGCCAGCAGCCAAGAGGGGGGGCAGAATCAGCCCCAGCATTTT; CDR3aa: CASSQEGGQNQPQHF
len: 14; j_gene: TRBJ1-2; abundance: NA; d_gene: TRBD1; v_gene: TRBV2; CDR3nt: TGTGCCAGCCGGTACAGGGGACAATCCTATGGCTACACCTTC; CDR3aa: CASRYRGQSYGYTF
len: 17; j_gene: TRBJ2-7; abundance: NA; d_gene: TRBD2; v_gene: TRBV7-6; CDR3nt: TGTGCCAGCAGCGGCTCAAGCGGGGGTCCGGTGTCCTACGAGCAGTACTTC; CDR3aa: CASSGSSGGPVSYEQYF
len: 17; j_gene: TRBJ1-1; abundance: NA; d_gene: NA; v_gene: TRBV7-9; CDR3nt: TGTGCCAGCAGCTTAGTTCCGGGGTCTCAAATGAACACTGAAGCTTTCTTT; CDR3aa: CASSLVPGSQMNTEAFF
len: 18; j_gene: TRBJ1-2; abundance: few; d_gene: TRBD1; v_gene: TRBV4-2; CDR3nt: TGTGCCAGCAGCCAACCTTCGGGGGGGACAGGGGGGAACTATGGCTACACCTTC; CDR3aa: CASSQPSGGTGGNYGYTF
len: 15; j_gene: TRBJ2-2; abundance: NA; d_gene: TRBD1; v_gene: TRBV2; CDR3nt: TGTGCCAGCAGGACAGGGGCCTTGAACACCGGGGAGCTGTTTTTT; CDR3aa: CASRTGALNTGELFF
len: 12; j_gene: TRBJ1-1; abundance: NA; d_gene: NA; v_gene: TRBV9; CDR3nt: TGTGCCAGCGGAGCGGGAATCACTGAAGCTTTCTTT; CDR3aa: CASGAGITEAFF
len: 16; j_gene: TRBJ1-1; abundance: NA; d_gene: NA; v_gene: TRBV28; CDR3nt: TGTGCCAGCAGTTTCTCTCAGGGGCTGGGGAACACTGAAGCTTTCTTT; CDR3aa: CASSFSQGLGNTEAFF
len: 15; j_gene: TRBJ2-2; abundance: few; d_gene: NA; v_gene: TRBV5-1; CDR3nt: TGCGCCAGCAGCTTGGTGCAAACTAACACCGGGGAGCTGTTTTTT; CDR3aa: CASSLVQTNTGELFF
len: 14; j_gene: TRBJ2-2; abundance: few; d_gene: NA; v_gene: TRBV2; CDR3nt: TGTGCCAGCACGCTGACAGTTAGGATCGGGGAGCTGTTTTTT; CDR3aa: CASTLTVRIGELFF
len: 17; j_gene: TRBJ2-1; abundance: NA; d_gene: TRBD2; v_gene: TRBV10-2; CDR3nt: TGCGCCAGCAGTGAGACTAGCGGGGGGGCCTTCTACAATGAGCAGTTCTTC; CDR3aa: CASSETSGGAFYNEQFF
len: 16; j_gene: TRBJ2-1; abundance: NA; d_gene: TRBD2; v_gene: TRBV7-9; CDR3nt: TGTGCCAGCAGCTCTCGACTAGCGGGGGGCTACAATGAGCAGTTCTTC; CDR3aa: CASSSRLAGGYNEQFF
len: 17; j_gene: TRBJ2-1; abundance: NA; d_gene: TRBD2; v_gene: TRBV4-1; CDR3nt: TGCGCCAGCAGCCCATGGACTAGCGGGCCCCCCTACAATGAGCAGTTCTTC; CDR3aa: CASSPWTSGPPYNEQFF
len: 12; j_gene: TRBJ1-1; abundance: few; d_gene: NA; v_gene: TRBV2; CDR3nt: TGTGCCAGCAGTGAAAGGGGAACTGAAGCTTTCTTT; CDR3aa: CASSERGTEAFF
len: 15; j_gene: TRBJ2-5; abundance: few; d_gene: TRBD1; v_gene: TRBV5-1; CDR3nt: TGCGCCAGCAGTTATAGCACGGGACAGAGAGAGACCCAGTACTTC; CDR3aa: CASSYSTGQRETQYF
len: 15; j_gene: TRBJ1-5; abundance: few; d_gene: TRBD1; v_gene: TRBV27; CDR3nt: TGTGCCAGCAGTTCAGACAGGGAAATTCATCAGCCCCAGCATTTT; CDR3aa: CASSSDREIHQPQHF
len: 14; j_gene: TRBJ2-7; abundance: NA; d_gene: NA; v_gene: TRBV9; CDR3nt: TGTGCCAGCAGCGGACAGATAAGCTCCTACGAGCAGTACTTC; CDR3aa: CASSGQISSYEQYF
len: 11; j_gene: TRBJ2-1; abundance: few; d_gene: NA; v_gene: TRBV5-1; CDR3nt: TGCGCCAGCAGGTCCGGGAGTGAGCAGTTCTTC; CDR3aa: CASRSGSEQFF
len: 15; j_gene: TRBJ2-2; abundance: NA; d_gene: TRBD1; v_gene: TRBV11-2; CDR3nt: TGTGCCAGTAGATTGGGACAGGCTCCCACCGGGGAGCTGTTTTTT; CDR3aa: CASRLGQAPTGELFF
len: 11; j_gene: TRBJ1-1; abundance: NA; d_gene: NA; v_gene: TRBV5-4; CDR3nt: TGTGCCAGCAGCACTCAGGGTCGAGCTTTCTTT; CDR3aa: CASSTQGRAFF
len: 15; j_gene: TRBJ1-5; abundance: few; d_gene: TRBD1; v_gene: TRBV29-1; CDR3nt: TGCAGCGTTGCCTTCGGGACAGGCCCTGAACAGCCCCAGCATTTT; CDR3aa: CSVAFGTGPEQPQHF
len: 16; j_gene: TRBJ2-7; abundance: NA; d_gene: TRBD1; v_gene: TRBV18; CDR3nt: TGTGCCAGCTCACTAACAATTGGACAGGGGGTAGACGAGCAGTACTTC; CDR3aa: CASSLTIGQGVDEQYF
len: 8; j_gene: TRBJ1-1; abundance: NA; d_gene: NA; v_gene: TRBV7-9; CDR3nt: TGCCGAGGGGGTGAAGCTTTCTTT; CDR3aa: CRGGEAFF